The 7 T cell receptor beta chains reported below all come from one sample, sequenced in a study of T cell clusters in autoimmune cytopenias. Each sample's input was approximately 270 ng genomic DNA, roughly 38,000 genome equivalents. One tube held mixed TRB-A and TRB-B primer pools for touch-down PCR. No DNA is given; TCRdb re-called the multiplex PCR reads and lists each CDR3 protein once. Its listing shows 7,000 or so distinct CDR3 sequences. The sample comprised peripheral blood. The receptors derive from a human donor with an autoimmune cytopenia or autoimmune hepatitis (not recorded which).

Frequency places this clonotype as medium-sized (0.01 to 0.1%). J is TRBJ1-4 and V is TRBV19; lacking DNA, the TRBD1 call made by TCRdb goes unchecked. The CDR3 loop spans 12 amino acids. Germline V gives CDR1 LNHDA, CDR2 SQIVND (reference sequence). The CDR3 reads CASRWDSEKLFF.

V usage is TRBV30 and J usage is TRBJ2-7; the D call from TCRdb, TRBD1, cannot be confirmed without DNA. The CDR3 spans 12 residues. CDR1 is GTSNPN and CDR2 is SVGIG in the germline V gene (reference sequence). The CDR3 spells CAFIGGSYEQYF. The full variable domain, rest sourced from reference TRBV30 and TRBJ2-7, is SQTIHQWPATLVQPVGSPLSLECTVEGTSNPNLYWYRQAAGRGLQLLFYSVGIGQISSEVPQNLSASRPQDRQFILSSKKLLLSDSGFYLCAFIGGSYEQYFGPGTRLTVT.

In terms of frequency, this clonotype is medium-sized. This chain links TRBV19 with TRBJ1-5; TCRdb designates TRBD1, a call that cannot be tested without DNA. Germline assignment: CDR1 LNHDA and CDR2 SQIVND (reference sequence). The CDR3 covers 15 residues. CDR3 protein: CASSTDRGMGQPQHF.

This clonotype is identified as medium-sized from frequency. CDR3 loop: CASSYVNSNQPQHF. This rearrangement joins TRBV6-6 to TRBJ1-5. This CDR3 has 14 amino acids. Germline lookup yields CDR1 MNHNY and CDR2 SVGAGI (reference sequence).

The V call is TRBV24-1, the J call TRBJ2-2; TCRdb names TRBD1, which stays unverified in the absence of DNA. Germline-derived CDR1 and CDR2 are KGHDR and SFDVKD. The CDR3 is made up of 13 amino acids. The chain's CDR3 is CATSSGRAGELFF.

This sequence joins TRBV12-3 or TRBV12-4 and TRBJ2-4. This CDR3 has 12 amino acids. CDR3 sequence reads: CASSFARNIQYF.

The chain uses TRBV27 and TRBJ2-7. The germline V gene encodes CDR1 MNHEY and CDR2 SMNVEV (reference sequence). The CDR3 has 14 residues. This CDR3 is CASSLKGWVYEQYF.